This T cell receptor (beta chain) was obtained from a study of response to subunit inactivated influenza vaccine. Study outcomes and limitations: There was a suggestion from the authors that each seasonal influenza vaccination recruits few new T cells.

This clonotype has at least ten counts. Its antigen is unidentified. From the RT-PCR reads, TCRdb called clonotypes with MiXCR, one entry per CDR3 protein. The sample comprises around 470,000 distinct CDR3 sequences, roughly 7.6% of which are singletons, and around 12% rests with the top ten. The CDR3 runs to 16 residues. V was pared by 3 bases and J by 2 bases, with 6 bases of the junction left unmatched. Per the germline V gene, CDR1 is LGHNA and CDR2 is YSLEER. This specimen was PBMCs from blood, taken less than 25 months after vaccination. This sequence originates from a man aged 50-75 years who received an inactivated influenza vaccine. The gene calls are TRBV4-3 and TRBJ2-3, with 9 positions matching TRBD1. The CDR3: CASSQAQGANTDTQYF. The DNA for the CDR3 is TGCGCCAGCAGCCAGGCACAGGGGGCTAACACAGATACGCAGTATTTT.